This T cell receptor (beta chain) was identified during a study of OX40 agonist ivuxolimab in advanced cancers. About the investigation overall: Ivuxolimab was an agonistic, fully human IgG2 monoclonal antibody directed against OX40 (CD134), a costimulatory receptor. Intravenous ivuxolimab was administered to patients every 2 weeks at six dose levels: 0.01, 0.1, 0.3, 1.5, 3 and 10 mg/kg. Of the 50 to 55 dose-escalation patients, hepatocellular carcinoma was present in about 20, melanoma in about 15, renal cell carcinoma in 9 and head and neck cancer in 9. In the dose-escalation cohort, nearly 85% of patients were male, and the mean age was 60 years with a range of about 20 to 80. Patients were allowed to have had prior anti-PD-1, anti-PD-L1 or anti-CTLA-4 therapy, and 40% of the dose-escalation patients had been treated with checkpoint inhibitors. Partial responses occurred in three dose-escalation patients: two with cutaneous melanoma and one with hepatocellular carcinoma. The point of sequencing TCRbeta in the periphery was to test whether ivuxolimab changed TCR sequence diversity and drove clonal T-cell expansion. The paper covers the monotherapy dose-escalation part of the phase I ivuxolimab trial, which included N ≈ 50 patients. Study-wide findings and limitations: In the 0.1-3.0 mg/kg groups, partial responders were among the patients with the lowest normalized peripheral clonal expansion, particularly in CD8+ T cells. After ivuxolimab, expanded clones were on average more numerous among CD8+ T cells than among CD4+ T cells. Clonal expansion of both CD4+ and CD8+ blood T cells was observed from baseline to week 6 at doses 0.1 to 3.0 mg/kg. Low levels of normalized T-cell clonal expansion were also seen in some patients who did not respond. The antigen specificity of the peripheral T cells that underwent clonal expansion was not determined.

There are a few counts of this clone. The antigen this receptor binds is unknown. Per-base qualities were not stored, and no clone one base away is much larger. V drops 1 base and J drops 0 bases, leaving 21 bases in between. From cysteine to phenylalanine, the CDR3 is 19 amino acids long. CDR3 DNA is the only sequence kept; it has 57 bases, read in frame from the first base. The germline V gene (reference sequence) sets CDR1 to MNHEY and CDR2 to SMNVEV. Patients with a history of autoimmune disease or receiving systemic immunosuppression were excluded from the trial. Peripheral blood for TCR sequencing was drawn from every dose cohort at baseline, at cycle 4 day 1 and at cycle 7 day 1. The samples were taken from a phase I, first-in-human, multicenter, open-label dose-escalation trial of ivuxolimab. The trial enrolled adults with locally advanced or metastatic head and neck squamous cell, hepatocellular, melanoma or renal cell carcinoma. Before TCR sequencing, CD4+ and CD8+ T cells were separately sorted from peripheral blood.

To sequence the TCRbeta CDR3 region, genomic DNA was isolated from the sorted cells. The immunoSEQ Assay was used for sequencing of TCRbeta CDR3 regions. Entries here come from immuneACCESS through TCRdb and include only in-frame sequences with V and J called. Some clones fail to appear in such tables; in the studies checked, an unresolved V gene covers under half of the shortfall, and the cause of the remainder is unknown. Here the sample has tens of thousands of clones; roughly four fifths occur a single time. Around 23% of the sample is in the top ten clones. Here the chain combines TRBV27 and TRBJ1-1; the D segment cannot be called with confidence. The TCR sequence derives from an adult with an advanced solid tumor such as melanoma, head and neck, liver or kidney cancer. This sample comprised CD4+ or CD8+ T cells sorted from blood, obtained in a trial of the OX40 agonist ivuxolimab. CDR3 region: CASSLFRLTSAGVNTEAFF. In nucleotide form, the sequence is TGTGCCAGCAGTTTATTTCGATTGACCTCGGCCGGGGTGAACACTGAAGCTTTCTTT.